This T cell receptor (beta chain) was sequenced for a study of regulatory T cells in long-lasting Graves disease. Across the study: Antithyroid drugs had been given to newly diagnosed Graves' patients for under 3 months.

Stated time point: newly diagnosed GD, antithyroid drugs for less than 3 months. The authors made the TCR library using RNA they extracted from PBMCs. Per germline, CDR1 SEHNR and CDR2 FQNEAQ (reference sequence). This CDR3 comprises 15 residues. Trimming took off 2 bases at V and 4 bases at J, with 11 bases between the two ends. For TCR beta, libraries came from iRepertoire HTBI primers and Arm-PCR of CDR3 regions. TCRdb ran MiXCR on the multiplex PCR reads and lists one entry per CDR3 protein. The sample lists over 500,000 distinct CDR3 sequences; less than 20% were seen once. These same records also appear under a second study, on T cells in Graves' hyperthyroidism and ophthalmopathy.

The chain recombines TRBV7-9 with TRBJ2-2; the D is unclear. Material: peripheral blood mononuclear cells (PBMCs), obtained at new diagnosis, from a patient treated with antithyroid drugs. This TCR was recovered from a woman in her twenties or thirties with Graves disease. The CDR3: CASSLFSPTTGELFF. DNA of the CDR3: TGTGCCAGCAGCTTATTCTCTCCAACCACCGGGGAGCTGTTTTTT.